This T cell receptor beta chain was obtained from a study of cytotoxic CD8 clonotypes in ibrutinib-treated CLL. The table came from immunoSEQ multiplex PCR; TCRdb's copy has only in-frame clones and leaves some out. The data show 140,000 or so clones, about 79% seen once. CDR1 MDHEN and CDR2 SYDVKM come from the germline V gene. Trimming pared 8 bases from V and 6 bases from J, leaving 10 bases between. The CDR3 has 11 residues. This TCR derives from a human donor with chronic lymphocytic leukemia. This chain links TRBV28 with TRBJ1-1; perhaps TRBD1 as D (6 bases). Sequenced here: PBMCs, sampled after 12 months of ibrutinib treatment. CDR3 residues: CASGGQSEAFF. The CDR3, as DNA: TGTGCCAGCGGTGGACAGTCTGAAGCTTTCTTT.